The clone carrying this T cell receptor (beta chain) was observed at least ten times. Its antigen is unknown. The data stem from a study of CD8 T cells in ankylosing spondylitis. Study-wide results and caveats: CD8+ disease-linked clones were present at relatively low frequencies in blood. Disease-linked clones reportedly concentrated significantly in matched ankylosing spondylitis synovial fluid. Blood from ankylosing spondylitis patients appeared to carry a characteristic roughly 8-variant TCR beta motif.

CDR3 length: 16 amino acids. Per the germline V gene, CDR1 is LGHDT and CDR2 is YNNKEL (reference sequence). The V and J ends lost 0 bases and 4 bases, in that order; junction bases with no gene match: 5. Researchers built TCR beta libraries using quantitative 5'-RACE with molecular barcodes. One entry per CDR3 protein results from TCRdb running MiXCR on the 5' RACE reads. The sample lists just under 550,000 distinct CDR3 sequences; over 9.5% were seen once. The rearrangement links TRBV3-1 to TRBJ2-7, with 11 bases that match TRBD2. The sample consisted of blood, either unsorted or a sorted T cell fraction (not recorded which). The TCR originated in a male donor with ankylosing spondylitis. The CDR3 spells CASSQDRPSGRYEQYF. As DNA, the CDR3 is TGTGCCAGCAGCCAAGATCGACCTAGCGGGAGGTACGAGCAGTACTTC.